This T cell receptor beta chain was found in a study of identical twins. Study-level points and caveats: It was possible that invariant MAIT and iNKT cells partly confounded the zero-insertion analyses.

Using its own MiXCR run on the 5' RACE reads, TCRdb lists one record per CDR3 protein. The sample has 200,000 to 300,000 distinct CDR3 sequences; 6% to 8.5% are singletons. The germline CDR1 and CDR2 sequences are SGHTA and FQGNSA. Trimming cost V 1 base and J 2 bases, with 11 bases left between them. This CDR3 region has 15 residues. This clonotype came up many times. Its antigen is still unknown. These data were also reused for a study on yellow fever vaccine responses in identical twins.

The specimen was CD8+ T cells sorted from blood. The clonotype originates from a woman younger than 35 in good health. This chain joins TRBV7-2 and TRBJ2-5; TRBD1 is a possible D gene (5 bases). Written as DNA, the CDR3 is TGTGCCAGCAGCTTAGGAAGGGGCGGTCAAGAGACCCAGTACTTC. This sequence encodes CASSLGRGGQETQYF. Full variable domain (rest looked up from reference TRBV7-2 and TRBJ2-5): GAGVSQSPSNKVTEKGKDVELRCDPISGHTALYWYRQSLGQGLEFLIYFQGNSAPDKSGLPSDRFSAERTGGSVSTLTIQRTQQEDSAVYLCASSLGRGGQETQYFGPGTRLLVL.